One sample yielded the 31 T cell receptor beta chains listed below, sequenced in a study of cytomegalovirus exposure and HLA in healthy donors. The repertoire was sequenced with immunoSEQ multiplex PCR; TCRdb's copy has only in-frame clones and lacks some. The sample lists about 180,000 clones; roughly 85% were seen once. Sequenced sample: PBMCs. The receptors here all came from a man younger than 35 in good health and CMV-seropositive.

The rearrangement links TRBV28 to TRBJ1-6; D gene uncertain. The CDR3 length is 14 residues. Trimming shortened V by 3 bases and J by 4 bases, and 7 bases separated the two germline ends. From germline, CDR1 is MDHEN and CDR2 SYDVKM. CDR3 sequence reads: CASSFSLYNSPLHF. CDR3 coding DNA: TGTGCCAGCAGTTTCTCCTTATATAATTCACCCCTCCACTTT. The whole variable domain, filled in from reference TRBV28 and TRBJ1-6, reads DVKVTQSSRYLVKRTGEKVFLECVQDMDHENMFWYRQDPGLGLRLIYFSYDVKMKEKGDIPEGYSVSREKKERFSLILESASTNQTSMYLCASSFSLYNSPLHFGNGTRLTVT.

V and J are TRBV9 and TRBJ2-2, with TRBD2 identical over 10 bases. V shed 6 bases and J 5 bases; nucleotides not matched to a gene: 7. The CDR3 spans 15 residues. The germline V gene has CDR1 SGDLS and CDR2 YYNGEE. CDR3 sequence reads: CASNNLAGGTGELFF. The CDR3 DNA reads TGTGCCAGCAACAACTTAGCGGGGGGAACCGGGGAGCTGTTTTTT.

The rearrangement uses TRBV9 and TRBJ1-2; TRBD1 matches 9 bases. Trimming removed 3 bases from V and 2 bases from J; junction bases left unmatched: 5. From germline, CDR1 is SGDLS and CDR2 YYNGEE. The CDR3 contains 15 residues. CDR3 loop: CASSAEQGANYGYTF. The CDR3 coding sequence is TGTGCCAGCAGCGCCGAACAGGGGGCCAACTATGGCTACACCTTC.

The chain employs TRBV5-1 and TRBJ2-7, with 7 bases matching TRBD2. The V and J ends lost 6 bases and 5 bases, in that order; junction bases with no gene match: 8. The CDR3 has 13 amino acids. Germline loops: CDR1 SGHRS, CDR2 YFSETQ. CDR3 residues: CASTWEGSDEQYF. DNA of the CDR3: TGCGCCAGCACTTGGGAGGGTTCCGACGAGCAGTACTTC.

Turning to this clone: At one boundary the junction diverges from the germline segment, which might be a read error. The chain joins TRBV7-6 to TRBJ2-7; D not resolved. CDR1 and CDR2 (germline): SGHVS, FNYEAQ. The CDR3 contains 13 residues. The CDR3 sequence is CASSYAAGSLLLF. The CDR3 coding sequence is TGTGCCAGCAGCTACGCGGCCGGGTCCCTCCTCCTCTTC.

This clone was picked up a small number of times. CDR3 DNA sequence: TGTGCCAGCAGTTTGGCAGGTACTAACTATGGCTACACCTTC. Amino acid sequence: CASSLAGTNYGYTF. The chain recombines TRBV28 with TRBJ1-2; no reliable D call. CDR3 length: 14 amino acids. Trimming left V 3 bases short and J 0 bases short, with 8 bases between. Germline V gives CDR1 MDHEN, CDR2 SYDVKM.

DNA for the CDR3: TGTGCCACCTTAGACCGGAGTCTGAACACTGAAGCTTTCTTT. Translating gives CATLDRSLNTEAFF. The rearrangement links TRBV10-3 to TRBJ1-1; D is ambiguous. The CDR3 is 14 amino acids. Germline-derived CDR1 and CDR2 are ENHRY and SYGVKD. The germline V and J ends were trimmed by 10 bases and 0 bases, with 15 bases remaining between them.

V usage is TRBV5-1 and J usage is TRBJ1-6; D possibly corresponds to TRBD1 (6 bases). The CDR3 covers 14 residues. The V gene lost 5 bases and the J gene lost 7 bases, with 13 bases spanning the gap. CDR1 SGHRS and CDR2 YFSETQ come from the germline V gene. The CDR3 loop reads CASSLGQLNSPLHF. The CDR3 DNA follows: TGCGCCAGCAGTCTCGGACAGCTAAATTCACCCCTCCACTTT.

Comment on this clone: Other nucleotide sequences in the sample specify the same CDR3. This rearrangement joins TRBV2 to TRBJ1-1, with D hard to call. Trimming took off 4 bases at V and 0 bases at J, with 6 bases between the two ends. This CDR3 is built from 13 residues. The germline CDR1 and CDR2 sequences are SNHLY and FYNNEI. CDR3 loop: CASSGTVNTEAFF. The CDR3, as DNA: TGTGCCAGCAGTGGAACGGTGAACACTGAAGCTTTCTTT.

To note about this clone: One end of the junction varies from germline; a read error may be responsible. The chain has TRBV7-7 and TRBJ1-5; D unresolved. The CDR3 is 15 amino acids. The V gene's germline CDR1 is SSHAT and CDR2 FNYEAQ (reference sequence). The CDR3, as DNA: TGTGCTAGCAGCTTCTGCAGGCTTTACGATCAGCCCCAGCATTTT. It yields the protein CASSFCRLYDQPQHF.

This chain joins TRBV6-1 and TRBJ1-2, with a possible D match to TRBD1 (5 bases). V was cut by 7 bases and J by 8 bases, with 17 bases left in between. The CDR3 covers 13 residues. The V gene's germline CDR1 is MNHNS and CDR2 SASEGT. The CDR3, as DNA: TGTGCCAGCACCGAGCAGGGCACCCGGGGCTACACCTTC. This gives the protein CASTEQGTRGYTF.

The gene calls are TRBV28 and TRBJ2-5; 8 bases are shared with TRBD1. The CDR3 covers 14 residues. Germline V gives CDR1 MDHEN, CDR2 SYDVKM. V lost 7 bases to trimming and J lost 2 bases; unmatched junction nucleotides: 6. CDR3 DNA: TGTGCCAGCATTGGGGGACAGGCGCAAGAGACCCAGTACTTC. It encodes CASIGGQAQETQYF.

The CDR3 reads CAISIGGEQFF. In nucleotides, the CDR3 is TGTGCCATCAGTATCGGCGGAGAGCAGTTCTTC. The chain combines TRBV10-3 with TRBJ2-1; D remains ambiguous. Germline loops: CDR1 ENHRY, CDR2 SYGVKD. This CDR3 contains 11 residues. Trimming cost V 5 bases and J 10 bases, with 9 bases left between them.

This chain uses TRBV6-5 with TRBJ2-7, with D possibly being TRBD2 (5 bases). There are 14 residues in the CDR3. V was clipped by 6 bases and J by 2 bases, with 14 bases between them. CDR1 is MNHEY, CDR2 SVGAGI, per germline. CDR3 in DNA: TGTGCCAGCAGATCCGTCGACGGGACCTACGAGCAGTACTTC. Amino acids: CASRSVDGTYEQYF.

The chain recombines TRBV7-3 with TRBJ2-1, with D perhaps TRBD1 (5 bases). The germline V and J ends were trimmed by 4 bases and 8 bases, with 12 bases remaining between them. The V gene's germline CDR1 is SGHTA and CDR2 FQGTGA. The CDR3 runs to 13 residues. This CDR3 is CASSSLQGDEQFF. CDR3 coding DNA: TGTGCCAGCAGCTCGCTGCAGGGTGATGAGCAGTTCTTC.

This clone has just a few counts. The V call is TRBV5-6, the J call TRBJ2-2; 9 positions agree with TRBD1. The V and J ends lost 4 bases and 3 bases, in that order; junction bases with no gene match: 10. The CDR3 loop spans 17 amino acids. Germline V gene lookup returns CDR1 SGHDT and CDR2 YYEEEE. The CDR3 nucleotides are TGTGCCAGCAGCACCTGGAGGGACAGGGAGGACACCGGGGAGCTGTTTTTT. Encoded protein: CASSTWRDREDTGELFF.

The chain is built from TRBV11-2 and TRBJ2-6; maybe TRBD2 (7 bases). Germline V gene sequence: CDR1 SGHAT, CDR2 FQNNGV. V lost 5 bases and J 8 bases, leaving 13 bases between the germline ends. This CDR3 comprises 14 residues. CDR3 loop: CASSPRGLSNVLTF. The CDR3 bases are TGTGCCAGCAGCCCGCGGGGGCTTTCCAACGTCCTGACTTTC. Drawing the rest from reference TRBV11-2 and TRBJ2-6, the complete variable domain is EAGVAQSPRYKIIEKRQSVAFWCNPISGHATLYWYQQILGQGPKLLIQFQNNGVVDDSQLPKDRFSAERLKGVDSTLKIQPAKLEDSAVYLCASSPRGLSNVLTFGAGSRLTVL.

Comment on this clone: This sample includes further DNA sequences coding for the same CDR3. J is TRBJ2-1 and V is TRBV7-3; 8 bases are a match to TRBD2. Germline lookup yields CDR1 SGHTA and CDR2 FQGTGA. With 5 bases clipped from V and 0 bases from J, the junction kept 3 bases outside the gene matches. The CDR3 contains 15 residues. CDR3 in amino acids: CASSLSGSSYNEQFF. The CDR3, as DNA: TGTGCCAGCAGCCTCAGCGGGAGCTCCTACAATGAGCAGTTCTTC. The variable domain in full, with the rest retrieved from reference TRBV7-3 and TRBJ2-1, is GAGVSQTPSNKVTEKGKYVELRCDPISGHTALYWYRQSLGQGPEFLIYFQGTGAADDSGLPNDRFFAVRPEGSVSTLKIQRTERGDSAVYLCASSLSGSSYNEQFFGPGTRLTVL.

The chain is built from TRBV5-1 and TRBJ1-1; 7 bases map to TRBD1. This CDR3 is built from 14 residues. The trim removed 2 bases at V and 1 base at J, leaving 2 bases unmatched. Germline CDR1 is SGHRS and CDR2 is YFSETQ. The CDR3 here is CASSFGTANTEAFF. For the CDR3, the DNA is TGCGCCAGCAGCTTCGGGACAGCGAACACTGAAGCTTTCTTT.

This clone was seen only once. The chain recombines TRBV9 with TRBJ2-7, with D unresolved. The CDR3 is 13 amino acids. Trimming took 0 bases from V and 3 from J, leaving 7 bases between them. Looked up from germline, CDR1 is SGDLS and CDR2 is YYNGEE. This CDR3 reads CASSVGALYEQYF. In DNA form, the CDR3 reads TGTGCCAGCAGCGTAGGGGCACTCTACGAGCAGTACTTC.

This rearrangement joins TRBV18 to TRBJ2-6; a possible D gene is TRBD1 (6 bases). V dropped 2 bases and J dropped 2 bases, with 16 bases sitting between them. CDR3 size: 18 residues. Germline values: CDR1 KGHSH, CDR2 LQKENI. The CDR3 region is CASSPGAGAAAGANVLTF. DNA of the CDR3: TGTGCCAGCTCACCAGGGGCAGGGGCGGCAGCTGGGGCCAACGTCCTGACTTTC.

J is TRBJ1-1 and V is TRBV18; no reliable D call. The CDR3 sequence is 17 residues long. The ends were cut back, 3 bases at V and 2 bases at J, with 19 bases in the middle. CDR1 KGHSH and CDR2 LQKENI come from the germline V gene. The CDR3 loop reads CASSPLPVANPNTEAFF. CDR3 DNA sequence: TGTGCCAGCTCACCCCTTCCTGTGGCAAACCCCAACACTGAAGCTTTCTTT.

This rearrangement joins TRBV2 to TRBJ2-7; D might be TRBD2 (5 bases). The V gene lost 7 bases and the J gene lost 2 bases, with 12 bases spanning the gap. The CDR3 consists of 13 residues. Germline V gene data show CDR1 as SNHLY and CDR2 as FYNNEI. CDR3 loop: CASKELGAYEQYF. Here the CDR3 DNA reads TGTGCCAGCAAAGAACTAGGCGCCTACGAGCAGTACTTC. The full variable domain, rest sourced from reference TRBV2 and TRBJ2-7, is EPEVTQTPSHQVTQMGQEVILRCVPISNHLYFYWYRQILGQKVEFLVSFYNNEISEKSEIFDDQFSVERPDGSNFTLKIRSTKLEDSAMYFCASKELGAYEQYFGPGTRLTVT.

This clone has a single count. The genes are TRBV30 and TRBJ1-1; D gene ambiguous. Germline lookup yields CDR1 GTSNPN and CDR2 SVGIG (reference sequence). V dropped 3 bases and J dropped 1 base, with 9 bases sitting between them. The CDR3 totals 13 residues. The CDR3 DNA reads TGTGCCTGGAGGTCCCCGGGGAACACTGAAGCTTTCTTT. Its translation is CAWRSPGNTEAFF.

The chain combines TRBV13 with TRBJ1-1; the match to TRBD1 covers 10 bases. The CDR3 contains 13 residues. CDR1 and CDR2 (germline): PRHDT, FYEKMQ (reference sequence). The V segment lost 5 bases and the J segment 5 bases; nucleotides outside the gene matches: 2. CDR3 DNA: TGTGCCAGCAGCGGGGGACAGGGGACTGAAGCTTTCTTT. Protein: CASSGGQGTEAFF.

The chain recombines TRBV2 with TRBJ1-5; tentative D call: TRBD1 (5 bases). CDR1 and CDR2 from the germline V gene are SNHLY and FYNNEI. V lost 6 bases, J lost 4 bases, and 13 bases lay in between. This CDR3 is 14 amino acids long. The CDR3 protein is CASSQGGRNQPQHF. CDR3 DNA: TGTGCCAGCAGCCAGGGAGGGAGGAATCAGCCCCAGCATTTT.

This chain joins TRBV30 and TRBJ2-1; D remains ambiguous. Germline V gene lookup returns CDR1 GTSNPN and CDR2 SVGIG (reference sequence). Trimming took 0 bases from V and 9 from J, leaving 9 bases between them. The CDR3 sequence is 12 residues long. The CDR3 loop is CAWSVTSREQFF. The CDR3 DNA is TGTGCCTGGAGTGTAACCAGTCGTGAGCAGTTCTTC.

V and J are TRBV10-3 and TRBJ2-6; 8 positions match TRBD1. CDR1 is ENHRY and CDR2 is SYGVKD in the germline V gene. There are 19 residues in the CDR3. With V trimmed by 6 bases and J by 0 bases, 13 bases remained unmatched. CDR3 sequence (DNA): TGTGCCATCAGCCCTGGACAGGGAGTTTTAAGCTCTGGGGCCAACGTCCTGACTTTC. This sequence encodes CAISPGQGVLSSGANVLTF.

This clone appeared a few times. The chain recombines TRBV28 with TRBJ1-2, with 8 bases identical to TRBD1. The CDR3 is 13 amino acids. V was pared by 7 bases and J by 5 bases, with 6 bases of the junction left unmatched. Per germline, CDR1 MDHEN and CDR2 SYDVKM. The chain's CDR3 is CASTMRDRYGYTF. In nucleotides, the CDR3 is TGTGCCAGCACGATGAGGGACAGGTATGGCTACACCTTC.

The chain recombines TRBV25-1 with TRBJ2-5; tentative D call: TRBD2 (5 bases). With 3 bases removed from V and 1 base from J, the gap between germline ends came to 12 bases. CDR1 is MGHDK and CDR2 is SYGVNS in the germline V gene. CDR3 length: 15 residues. The CDR3 here is CASSDRAARQETQYF. The CDR3 DNA is TGTGCCAGCAGTGACCGAGCGGCGCGCCAAGAGACCCAGTACTTC.

V gene TRBV2 combines with J gene TRBJ2-3; 7 positions agree with TRBD1. Trimming removed 6 bases from V and 1 base from J; junction bases left unmatched: 7. Per germline, CDR1 SNHLY and CDR2 FYNNEI. CDR3 size: 15 residues. The CDR3 region has the DNA TGTGCCAGCAGCTTGACAGGGCTTCGCACAGATACGCAGTATTTT. Amino acids: CASSLTGLRTDTQYF.